This T cell receptor (beta chain) was identified in a study of blood T cell repertoires in COVID-19. The germline gives CDR1 GTSNPN, CDR2 SVGIG (reference sequence). The length of the CDR3 is 15 residues. J gave up 1 base and V 3 bases, and 7 bases lay outside the gene matches. Participant age was roughly 18 to 95 years, and participants resided in 20 to 30 US areas. Symptom resolution, clearance, or two negative PCRs marked the recovered donors of Cohort 3. Sequenced by immunoSEQ multiplex PCR; TCRdb stores in-frame clones only, minus some. The repertoire consists of more than 400,000 clones, with about 90% occurring once and the leading ten covering 0.6%.

The genes are TRBV30 and TRBJ1-1; TRBD1 matches at 8 bases. This receptor was identified in a man aged 18 to 29 who had recovered from COVID-19. Sequenced material: PBMCs or T cells enriched from blood (not recorded which). CDR3 bases: TGTGCCTGGAGAGCCCACAGGGGGGAGAACACTGAAGCTTTCTTT. Protein sequence: CAWRAHRGENTEAFF. The full variable domain, completed using reference TRBV30 and TRBJ1-1, is SQTIHQWPATLVQPVGSPLSLECTVEGTSNPNLYWYRQAAGRGLQLLFYSVGIGQISSEVPQNLSASRPQDRQFILSSKKLLLSDSGFYLCAWRAHRGENTEAFFGQGTRLTVV.